The clone carrying this T cell receptor beta chain showed up many times. Its target is unknown. The data were obtained in a study of CD8 T cells in ankylosing spondylitis. Study-wide results and limits: Disease-linked clones were reportedly significantly enriched in matched ankylosing spondylitis synovial fluid. Past studies reported some motif variants in reactive arthritis synovial fluid and blood. Made up of 7 to 9 highly homologous variants, a TCR beta motif appeared characteristic of ankylosing spondylitis blood.

V was pared by 6 bases and J by 2 bases, with 10 bases between. CDR3 length: 14 amino acids. Making the TCR beta libraries involved quantitative 5'-RACE with molecular barcodes. TCRdb ran MiXCR on the 5' RACE reads and lists one entry per CDR3 protein. The sample has around 130,000 distinct CDR3 sequences, around 9.7% seen once. J is TRBJ2-2 and V is TRBV12-3 or TRBV12-4; D call uncertain. The sequence derives from a male donor with ankylosing spondylitis or in good health (not recorded which). The sequenced sample was blood, either unsorted or a sorted T cell fraction (not recorded which). The CDR3 sequence is CASRPITNTGELFF. CDR3 sequence (DNA): TGTGCCAGCAGACCGATCACCAACACCGGGGAGCTGTTTTTT.